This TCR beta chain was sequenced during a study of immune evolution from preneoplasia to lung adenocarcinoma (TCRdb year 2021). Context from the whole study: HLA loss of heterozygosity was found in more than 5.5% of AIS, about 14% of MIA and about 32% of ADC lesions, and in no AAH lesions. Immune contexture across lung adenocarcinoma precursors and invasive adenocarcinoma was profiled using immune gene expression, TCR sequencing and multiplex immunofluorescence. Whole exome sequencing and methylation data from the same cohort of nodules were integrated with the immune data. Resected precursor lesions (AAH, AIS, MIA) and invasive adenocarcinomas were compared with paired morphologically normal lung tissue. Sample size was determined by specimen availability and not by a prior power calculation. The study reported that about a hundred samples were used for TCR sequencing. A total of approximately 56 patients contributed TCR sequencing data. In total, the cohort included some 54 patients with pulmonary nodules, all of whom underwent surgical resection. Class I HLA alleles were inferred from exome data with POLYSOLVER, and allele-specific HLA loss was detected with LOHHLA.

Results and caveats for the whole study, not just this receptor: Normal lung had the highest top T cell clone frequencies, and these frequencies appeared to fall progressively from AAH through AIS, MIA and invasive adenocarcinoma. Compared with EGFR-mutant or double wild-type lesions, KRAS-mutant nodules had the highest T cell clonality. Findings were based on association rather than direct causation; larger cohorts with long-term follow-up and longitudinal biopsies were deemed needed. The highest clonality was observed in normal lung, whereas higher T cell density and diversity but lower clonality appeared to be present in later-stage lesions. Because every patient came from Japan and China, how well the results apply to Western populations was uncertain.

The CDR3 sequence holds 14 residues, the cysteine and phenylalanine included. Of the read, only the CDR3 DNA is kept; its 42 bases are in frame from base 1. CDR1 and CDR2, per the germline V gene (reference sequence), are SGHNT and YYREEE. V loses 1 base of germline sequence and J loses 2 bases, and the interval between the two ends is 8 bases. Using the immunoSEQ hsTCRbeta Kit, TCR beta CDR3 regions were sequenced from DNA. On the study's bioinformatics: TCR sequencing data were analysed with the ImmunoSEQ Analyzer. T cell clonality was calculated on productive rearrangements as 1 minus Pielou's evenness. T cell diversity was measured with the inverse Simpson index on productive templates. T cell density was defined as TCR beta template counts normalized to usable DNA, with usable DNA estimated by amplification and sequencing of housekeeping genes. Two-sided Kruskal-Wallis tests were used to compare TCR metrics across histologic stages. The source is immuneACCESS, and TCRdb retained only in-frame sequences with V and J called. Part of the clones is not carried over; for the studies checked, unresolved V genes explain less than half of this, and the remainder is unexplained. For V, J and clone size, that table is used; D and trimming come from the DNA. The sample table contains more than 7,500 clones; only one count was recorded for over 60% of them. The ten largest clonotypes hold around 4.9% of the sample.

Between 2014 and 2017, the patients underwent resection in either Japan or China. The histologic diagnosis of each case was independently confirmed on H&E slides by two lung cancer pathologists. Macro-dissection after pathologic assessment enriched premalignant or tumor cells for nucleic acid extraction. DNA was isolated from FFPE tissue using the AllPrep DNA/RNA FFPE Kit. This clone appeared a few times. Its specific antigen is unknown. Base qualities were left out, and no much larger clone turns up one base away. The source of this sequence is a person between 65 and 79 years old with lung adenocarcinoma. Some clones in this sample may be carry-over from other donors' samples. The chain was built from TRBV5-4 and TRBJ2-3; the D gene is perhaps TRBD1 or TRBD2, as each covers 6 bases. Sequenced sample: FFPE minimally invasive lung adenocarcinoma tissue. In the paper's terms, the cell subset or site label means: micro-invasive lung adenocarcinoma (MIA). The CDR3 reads CASSLRGPTDTQYF. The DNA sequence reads TGTGCCAGCAGCTTGCGGGGGCCCACAGATACGCAGTATTTT.